The 28 T cell receptor beta chains below come from one sample, sequenced in a study of blood T cells in healthy people across ages. Alongside a J-beta primer mix, a sample-barcoded 5' primer served in a second PCR lasting roughly 6 to 12 cycles. TCRdb re-derived calls from the 5' RACE reads in MiXCR, one entry per CDR3 protein. The sample carries about 1.1 million distinct CDR3 sequences, around two fifths recorded once. The material sequenced was blood. The origin of the receptors is a man in his late teens or twenties in good health.

This clonotype was seen only once. This chain connects TRBV6-2 or TRBV6-3 to TRBJ2-2; no firm D call. The germline V and J ends were trimmed by 3 bases and 5 bases, with 22 bases remaining between them. Germline CDR1 and CDR2: MNHEY and SVGEGT. CDR3 length: 18 residues. Here the CDR3 DNA reads TGTGCCAGCAGTTATCCGGGTTTCGGAGTCCCATCAACCGGGGAGCTGTTTTTT. Protein sequence: CASSYPGFGVPSTGELFF.

This sequence joins TRBV5-5 and TRBJ1-4, with D unclear. Trimming took 3 bases from V and 6 from J, leaving 12 bases between them. This CDR3 comprises 14 residues. Germline V gene sequence: CDR1 SGHKS, CDR2 YYEKEE (reference sequence). Here the CDR3 DNA reads TGTGCCAGCAGCTCCGAGGGTCTGGATGAAAAACTGTTTTTT. Translation gives CASSSEGLDEKLFF.

The chain is built from TRBV3-1 and TRBJ2-3; possible D gene TRBD1, 6 bases. Trimming pared 1 base from V and 3 bases from J, leaving 14 bases between. The germline CDR1 and CDR2 sequences are LGHDT and YNNKEL (reference sequence). The CDR3 loop spans 16 amino acids. The CDR3 bases are TGTGCCAGCAGCCAAGGTGCGGACAGTCGAACAGATACGCAGTATTTT. This translates into CASSQGADSRTDTQYF.

This sequence joins TRBV20-1 and TRBJ2-1; D gene uncertain. The CDR3 totals 14 residues. Germline V gene data show CDR1 as DFQATT and CDR2 as SNEGSKA (reference sequence). Deletions cut 0 bases from V and 5 bases from J, with 11 bases between. CDR3 residues: CSARDCKLDNEQFF. The CDR3 nucleotides read TGCAGTGCTAGAGACTGCAAACTCGACAATGAGCAGTTCTTC.

This chain uses TRBV20-1 with TRBJ1-1; D is ambiguous. This CDR3 has 16 residues. Deletions cut 6 bases from V and 1 base from J, with 21 bases between. Per the germline V gene, CDR1 is DFQATT and CDR2 is SNEGSKA (reference sequence). DNA of the CDR3: TGCAGTGCCAAGGGTCGCGGGTCTCGGGAGAACACTGAAGCTTTCTTT. Its translation is CSAKGRGSRENTEAFF.

This clonotype was counted a few times. V gene TRBV5-5 combines with J gene TRBJ2-5; a possible D gene is TRBD2 (5 bases). Trimming cost V 0 bases and J 11 bases, with 26 bases left between them. The CDR3 runs to 17 residues. Germline V gene sequence: CDR1 SGHKS, CDR2 YYEKEE (reference sequence). The CDR3 region is CASSLVFPELDYNEQYF. CDR3 sequence (DNA): TGTGCCAGCAGCTTGGTTTTTCCCGAACTTGACTACAATGAGCAGTACTTC.

The CDR3 sequence is CASSIRTQTSEAFF. CDR3 sequence (DNA): TGCGCCAGCAGCATCCGGACACAGACATCGGAAGCTTTCTTT. J is TRBJ1-1 and V is TRBV5-1; possible D gene TRBD1, 5 bases. Germline CDR1 reads SGHRS; CDR2 reads YFSETQ. V lost 4 bases and J 8 bases, leaving 18 bases between the germline ends. The CDR3 extends over 14 amino acids.

J is TRBJ1-5 and V is TRBV20-1; tentative D call: TRBD1 (5 bases). Looked up from germline, CDR1 is DFQATT and CDR2 is SNEGSKA (reference sequence). Trimming took off 1 base at V and 0 bases at J, with 10 bases between the two ends. There are 15 residues in the CDR3. The chain's CDR3 is CSARAGALSNQPQHF. For the CDR3, the DNA is TGCAGTGCTAGAGCCGGGGCCCTTAGCAATCAGCCCCAGCATTTT.

This clonotype was counted a few times. This rearrangement joins TRBV3-1 to TRBJ2-1, with a weak D call TRBD1 (5 bases). The CDR3 sequence is 15 residues long. V was shortened by 4 bases and J by 2 bases, with 12 bases between the two germline ends. Germline values: CDR1 LGHDT, CDR2 YNNKEL (reference sequence). Here the CDR3 reads CASSLNRPPYNEQFF. DNA of the CDR3: TGTGCCAGCAGCCTTAACAGGCCACCCTACAATGAGCAGTTCTTC.

This clonotype was detected ten times or more. This rearrangement joins TRBV12-3 or TRBV12-4 to TRBJ2-1; 10 positions match TRBD2. The trim removed 3 bases at V and 9 bases at J, leaving 5 bases unmatched. CDR3 size: 14 residues. The CDR3 DNA follows: TGTGCCAGCAGTTTGGGGACTAGCGAGGGTGAGCAGTTCTTC. This gives the protein CASSLGTSEGEQFF.

This chain uses TRBV3-1 with TRBJ1-5, with TRBD1 matching 8 bases. V lost 4 bases and J lost 5; bases outside the gene matches: 7. Germline V lookup: CDR1 LGHDT, CDR2 YNNKEL (reference sequence). The CDR3 extends over 15 amino acids. The CDR3: CASSRGQGKYQPQHF. The CDR3 DNA sequence: TGTGCCAGCAGCCGAGGACAGGGTAAATATCAGCCCCAGCATTTT. Complete variable domain (other parts from reference TRBV3-1 and TRBJ1-5): DTAVSQTPKYLVTQMGNDKSIKCEQNLGHDTMYWYKQDSKKFLKIMFSYNNKELIINETVPNRFSPKSPDKAHLNLHINSLELGDSAVYFCASSRGQGKYQPQHFGDGTRLSIL.

The rearrangement joins TRBV20-1 to TRBJ1-5; tentative D call: TRBD1 (5 bases). V lost 4 bases and J 1 base, leaving 8 bases between the germline ends. This CDR3 spans 13 amino acids. Germline CDR1 reads DFQATT; CDR2 reads SNEGSKA (reference sequence). CDR3 sequence: CSAKGDSNQPQHF. The CDR3 DNA reads TGCAGTGCTAAAGGGGACAGCAATCAGCCCCAGCATTTT.

The chain has TRBV4-3 and TRBJ1-2; D is perhaps TRBD1 (6 bases). The CDR3 runs to 15 residues. The germline V and J ends were trimmed by 5 bases and 4 bases, with 17 bases remaining between them. The germline gives CDR1 LGHNA, CDR2 YSLEER. The CDR3 DNA reads TGCGCCAGCAGCTTGAATCGGGGGGGCGGCTATGGCTACACCTTC. Its translation: CASSLNRGGGYGYTF.

This chain connects TRBV7-2 to TRBJ1-1; possible D gene TRBD1, 5 bases. CDR1 SGHTA and CDR2 FQGNSA come from the germline V gene. This CDR3 has 15 residues. V gave up 6 bases and J gave up 4 bases, with 18 bases separating them. In DNA, the CDR3 is TGTGCCAGCAGAGAATTACCCGGGGGGGTCACTGAAGCTTTCTTT. Amino acids: CASRELPGGVTEAFF.

The table lists this clonotype with a count of one. CDR3 region: CASRNTGTFSGNTIYF. The CDR3 nucleotides read TGTGCCAGCAGGAATACAGGGACGTTCTCTGGAAACACCATATATTTT. The chain employs TRBV6-6 and TRBJ1-3, with a weak D call TRBD1 (6 bases). Per the germline V gene, CDR1 is MNHNY and CDR2 is SVGAGI (reference sequence). V lost 6 bases and J lost 0, with 15 bases in between. CDR3 size: 16 residues.

This clonotype occurred a few times. The chain recombines TRBV20-1 with TRBJ1-2; D is unresolved. This CDR3 comprises 12 residues. From germline, CDR1 is DFQATT and CDR2 SNEGSKA (reference sequence). V lost 6 bases to trimming and J lost 4 bases, with 12 bases between them. In nucleotides, the CDR3 is TGCAGTGCACGGCGGACGGCCTATGGCTACACCTTC. This codes for CSARRTAYGYTF.

The rearrangement links TRBV3-1 to TRBJ2-1; 11 nucleotides agree with TRBD2. This CDR3 has 16 residues. CDR1 LGHDT and CDR2 YNNKEL come from the germline V gene (reference sequence). Trimming cost V 5 bases and J 6 bases; bases outside gene matches: 9. Here the CDR3 reads CASSEVPSGGRNEQFF. In DNA, the CDR3 is TGTGCCAGCAGCGAGGTCCCTAGCGGGGGGCGCAATGAGCAGTTCTTC.

The gene calls are TRBV6-2 or TRBV6-3 and TRBJ1-2; TRBD1 is a possible D gene (6 bases). The germline V gene has CDR1 MNHEY and CDR2 SVGEGT. The CDR3 runs to 14 residues. The V and J ends lost 2 bases and 5 bases respectively, with 12 bases between them. The CDR3 sequence is CASSYPGVIYGYTF. The CDR3 nucleotides are TGTGCCAGCAGTTACCCAGGGGTGATTTATGGCTACACCTTC.

This clonotype was counted a few times. The chain combines TRBV6-2 or TRBV6-3 with TRBJ2-7; 10 bases are shared with TRBD1. The CDR3 runs 12 residues. Losses at the gene ends were 10 bases for V and 3 bases for J; bases not matched to a gene: 3. CDR1 MNHEY and CDR2 SVGEGT come from the germline V gene. DNA for the CDR3: TGTGCCATAAGGACAGGGGGCTACGAGCAGTACTTC. Protein product: CAIRTGGYEQYF.

A few counts support this clonotype. This chain joins TRBV4-2 and TRBJ1-4; D may be TRBD1 (5 bases). Trimming left V 1 base short and J 7 bases short, with 16 bases between. This CDR3 spans 16 amino acids. CDR1 is LGHNA and CDR2 is YNFKEQ in the germline V gene. In DNA, the CDR3 is TGTGCCAGCAGCCAAGTGAGGGGCAGGGTGTCTGAAAAACTGTTTTTT. As protein: CASSQVRGRVSEKLFF.

This rearrangement joins TRBV9 to TRBJ1-4; 7 bases fit TRBD1. After removal of 3 bases from V and 0 bases from J, the junction contained 8 bases not matched to a gene. Germline V gene sequence: CDR1 SGDLS, CDR2 YYNGEE. This CDR3 has 17 residues. The CDR3 nucleotides are TGTGCCAGCAGCGGACCAACAGGGGTCTCAACTAATGAAAAACTGTTTTTT. Translating it yields CASSGPTGVSTNEKLFF. The complete variable domain, with remaining parts taken from reference TRBV9 and TRBJ1-4, reads DSGVTQTPKHLITATGQRVTLRCSPRSGDLSVYWYQQSLDQGLQFLIQYYNGEERAKGNILERFSAQQFPDLHSELNLSSLELGDSALYFCASSGPTGVSTNEKLFFGSGTQLSVL.

V is TRBV20-1 and J is TRBJ1-1, with D unclear. Germline values: CDR1 DFQATT, CDR2 SNEGSKA (reference sequence). The CDR3 loop spans 14 amino acids. V lost 0 bases to trimming and J lost 1 base, with 9 bases between them. CDR3 sequence (DNA): TGCAGTGCTAGAGATGGGGAGGCGAACACTGAAGCTTTCTTT. Translation: CSARDGEANTEAFF.

The sample holds a few counts of this clonotype. The chain carries TRBV4-1 and TRBJ2-3, with a possible D match to TRBD1 (6 bases). V gave up 4 bases and J gave up 4 bases, with 18 bases separating them. Looked up from germline, CDR1 is MGHRA and CDR2 is YSYEKL. The CDR3 length is 16 residues. This CDR3 is CASSRKTTGQADTQYF. The CDR3 bases are TGCGCCAGCAGCCGGAAGACGACAGGTCAGGCAGATACGCAGTATTTT.

The gene calls are TRBV4-1 and TRBJ1-4, with D possibly TRBD1 on 6 matching bases. This CDR3 is 15 amino acids long. Per the germline V gene, CDR1 is MGHRA and CDR2 is YSYEKL. V dropped 5 bases and J dropped 8 bases, with 18 bases sitting between them. The CDR3 reads CASSSYRVGYEKLFF. The DNA for the CDR3 is TGCGCCAGCAGCTCTTACAGGGTAGGGTACGAAAAACTGTTTTTT.

This clonotype was picked up a small number of times. The chain couples TRBV7-2 to TRBJ2-1, with D maybe TRBD1 (6 bases). The J call may be wrong; the DNA end is better matched by TRBJ2-7. The CDR3 has 15 amino acids. CDR1 and CDR2 (germline): SGHTA, FQGNSA. For the CDR3, the DNA is TGTGCCAGCAGCTTAACGGCAGGGGAGATGAATGAGCAGTACTTC. This encodes CASSLTAGEMNEQYF.

This clonotype occurred a few times. The chain links TRBV9 to TRBJ2-5, with TRBD1 matching over 8 bases. J was trimmed by 2 bases and V by 0 bases; bases with no gene match: 3. The germline V gene has CDR1 SGDLS and CDR2 YYNGEE. CDR3 length: 15 residues. CDR3 region: CASSVGGTGQETQYF. DNA of the CDR3: TGTGCCAGCAGCGTAGGAGGGACAGGTCAAGAGACCCAGTACTTC.

This chain uses TRBV4-1 with TRBJ1-3; 10 bases fit TRBD1. The germline V gene encodes CDR1 MGHRA and CDR2 YSYEKL. CDR3 size: 18 residues. V was pared by 3 bases and J by 1 base, with 9 bases of the junction left unmatched. CDR3 protein: CASSHRQGATSSGNTIYF. CDR3 nucleotide sequence: TGCGCCAGCAGCCATAGACAGGGGGCCACTTCTTCTGGAAACACCATATATTTT.

With respect to this clonotype: A much larger clonotype is one base distant, so this may be a read error. The CDR3 DNA sequence: TGCAGTGCTAGTGGCCGGGGGGCTGATACGCAGTATTTT. Protein product: CSASGRGADTQYF. This chain links TRBV20-1 with TRBJ2-3, with D possibly TRBD2 on 7 matching bases. This CDR3 spans 13 amino acids. Trimming removed 3 bases at V and 6 bases at J, with 13 bases between. Germline V CDR1 and CDR2: DFQATT, SNEGSKA (reference sequence).